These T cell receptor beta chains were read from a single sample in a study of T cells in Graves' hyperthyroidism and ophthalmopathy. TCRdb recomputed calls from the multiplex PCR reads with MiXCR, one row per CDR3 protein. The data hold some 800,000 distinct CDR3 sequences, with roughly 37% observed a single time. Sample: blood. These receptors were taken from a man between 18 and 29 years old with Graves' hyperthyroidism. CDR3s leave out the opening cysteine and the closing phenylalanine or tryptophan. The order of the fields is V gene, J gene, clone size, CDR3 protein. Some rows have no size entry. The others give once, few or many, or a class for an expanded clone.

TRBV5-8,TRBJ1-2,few,ASSLDWDGRYGYT
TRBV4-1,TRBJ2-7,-,ASSQAAKGPVISYEQY
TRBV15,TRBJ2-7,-,ASEGPYYEQY
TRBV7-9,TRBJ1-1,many,ASTRDITEAF
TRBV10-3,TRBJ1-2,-,ASRAGRDNYGYT
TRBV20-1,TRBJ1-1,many,SARVRAATEAF
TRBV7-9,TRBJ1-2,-,ASSSARGYGYT
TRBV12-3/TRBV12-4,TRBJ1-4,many,ASSLSQEKLF
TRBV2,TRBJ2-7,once,ASSYLPSGLAVEYEQY
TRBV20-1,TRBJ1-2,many,SAKRNYGYT
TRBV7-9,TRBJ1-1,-,ASSNAGHTEAF
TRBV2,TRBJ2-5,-,ASREDGLRAGD
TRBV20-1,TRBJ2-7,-,SGQGRTSGRGEQY
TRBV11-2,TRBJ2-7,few,ASSLGGHGEQY
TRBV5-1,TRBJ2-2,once,ASNGGGATGELF
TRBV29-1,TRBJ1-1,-,SVPLVGWAF
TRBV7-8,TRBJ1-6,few,ASSFLQGGRGSPLH
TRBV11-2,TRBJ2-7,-,ASSETSSGEQY
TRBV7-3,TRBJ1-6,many,ASSLSSAGSSPLH
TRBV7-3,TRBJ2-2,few,ASSLTSTRVNTGELF
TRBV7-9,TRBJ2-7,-,ASSPAGRGQVSYEQY
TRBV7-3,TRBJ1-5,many,ASSLIGGGQPQH
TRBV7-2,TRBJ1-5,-,ASSLATFSNQPQH
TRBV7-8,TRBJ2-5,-,ASAGGAEETQY
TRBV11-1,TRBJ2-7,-,ASSVTVTYEQY
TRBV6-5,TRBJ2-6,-,ASRSGGAGANVLT
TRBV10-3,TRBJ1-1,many,AISESGGRTEAF
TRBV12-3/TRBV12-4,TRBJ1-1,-,ASSLYSRLDTEAF
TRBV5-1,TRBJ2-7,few,ASSSTGTGAHEQY
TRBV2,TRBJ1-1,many,ASRTTGVRTEAF
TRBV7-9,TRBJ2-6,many,ASSPAPSGANVLT
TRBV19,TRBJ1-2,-,ASIRTGVNYGYT
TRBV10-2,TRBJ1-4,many,ASSDQWIGSEKLF
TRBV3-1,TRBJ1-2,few,ASSQEGQGNYGYT
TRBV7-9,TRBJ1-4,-,ASSLWGGREKLF
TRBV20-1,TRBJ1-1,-,SARSATVEAF
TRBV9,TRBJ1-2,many,ASSARAGDSGYT
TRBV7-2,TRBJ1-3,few,ASSRGLSGNTIY
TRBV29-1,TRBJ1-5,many,SVGGGFDQPQH
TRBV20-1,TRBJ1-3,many,SASGQENTIY
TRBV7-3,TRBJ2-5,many,ASSSSGPGVSQY
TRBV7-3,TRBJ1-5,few,ASSRGFGQPQH
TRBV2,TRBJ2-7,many,ASGTVPLEQY
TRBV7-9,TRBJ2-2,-,ASTPLGGELF